These T cell receptor beta chains were read from a single sample in a study of blood T cell repertoires in COVID-19. Clones were sequenced by immunoSEQ multiplex PCR, and TCRdb holds only the in-frame ones, with some missing. The sample comprises roughly 180,000 clones, 70% to 90% of which are singletons, and around 7% rests with the top ten. What was sequenced was peripheral blood. The receptor set was obtained from a man at least 80 years old with COVID-19, enrolled during active disease. CDR3s include the opening cysteine and the closing phenylalanine or tryptophan. D genes are given only for firm matches. Only part of the rows carry a size: once, few, many, or a class if the clone is expanded.

CDR3 length: 14
D gene: TRBD1
clone size: NA
V gene: TRBV5-1
J gene: TRBJ2-7
CDR3 DNA: TGCGCCAGCAGCTCCGGACAGGGCCCCTACGAGCAGTACTTC
CDR3 protein: CASSSGQGPYEQYF

CDR3 length: 15
D gene: TRBD1
clone size: few
V gene: TRBV23-1
J gene: TRBJ1-1
CDR3 DNA: TGCGCCAGCAGTCAACCAAGACAGGGAAATACTGAAGCTTTCTTT
CDR3 protein: CASSQPRQGNTEAFF

CDR3 length: 12
D gene: TRBD1
clone size: NA
V gene: TRBV5-6
J gene: TRBJ1-2
CDR3 DNA: TGTGCCAGCAGCTTAATTGGGACAGGGGTCACCTTC
CDR3 protein: CASSLIGTGVTF

CDR3 length: 15
D gene: TRBD1
clone size: NA
V gene: TRBV6-5
J gene: TRBJ1-2
CDR3 DNA: TGTGCCAGCAGTTACGGGGGGGACAGGGTTTATGGCTACACCTTC
CDR3 protein: CASSYGGDRVYGYTF

CDR3 length: 14
D gene: TRBD2
clone size: NA
V gene: TRBV7-3
J gene: TRBJ2-1
CDR3 DNA: TGTGCCAGCAGCTTAATGCGGGGGGACAATGAGCAGTTCTTC
CDR3 protein: CASSLMRGDNEQFF

CDR3 length: 15
D gene: NA
clone size: NA
V gene: TRBV19
J gene: TRBJ2-3
CDR3 DNA: TGTGCCAGTAACGGCCTCGGAGGGCTGACAGATACGCAGTATTTT
CDR3 protein: CASNGLGGLTDTQYF

CDR3 length: 13
D gene: TRBD1
clone size: few
V gene: TRBV10-1
J gene: TRBJ1-1
CDR3 DNA: TGCGCCAGCAGTCTTGGCAGGGGGACTGAAGCTTTCTTT
CDR3 protein: CASSLGRGTEAFF

CDR3 length: 14
D gene: NA
clone size: NA
V gene: TRBV18
J gene: TRBJ1-5
CDR3 DNA: TGTGCCAGCTCACCGGACAGTTTCAATCAGCCCCAGCATTTT
CDR3 protein: CASSPDSFNQPQHF

CDR3 length: 13
D gene: NA
clone size: NA
V gene: TRBV6-5
J gene: TRBJ1-1
CDR3 DNA: TGTGCCAGCACCCCCCAGGGGTATACTGAAGCTTTCTTT
CDR3 protein: CASTPQGYTEAFF

CDR3 length: 15
D gene: TRBD1
clone size: NA
V gene: TRBV3-1/TRBV3-2
J gene: TRBJ1-4
CDR3 DNA: TGTGCCAGCAGTGACCGGGACAGGTCAAATGAAAAACTGTTTTTT
CDR3 protein: CASSDRDRSNEKLFF

CDR3 length: 15
D gene: NA
clone size: NA
V gene: TRBV2
J gene: TRBJ1-1
CDR3 DNA: TGTGCCAGCAACAACAGGCGCCCCGCAATGACTGAAGCTTTCTTT
CDR3 protein: CASNNRRPAMTEAFF

CDR3 length: 15
D gene: TRBD1
clone size: NA
V gene: TRBV6-6
J gene: TRBJ1-3
CDR3 DNA: TGTGCCAGCAGCCCGGGACAGGAATCTGGAAACACCATATATTTT
CDR3 protein: CASSPGQESGNTIYF

CDR3 length: 13
D gene: NA
clone size: NA
V gene: TRBV6-5
J gene: TRBJ2-7
CDR3 DNA: TGTGCCAGCATCCGACAGGAATTCTACGAGCAGTACTTC
CDR3 protein: CASIRQEFYEQYF

CDR3 length: 18
D gene: TRBD1
clone size: NA
V gene: TRBV10-3
J gene: TRBJ1-4
CDR3 DNA: TGTGCCATCAGCGCCGGGACAGGGGGTTCTCTCCGTGGAGAAAAACTGTTTTTT
CDR3 protein: CAISAGTGGSLRGEKLFF

CDR3 length: 11
D gene: NA
clone size: NA
V gene: TRBV29-1
J gene: TRBJ1-4
CDR3 DNA: TGCAGCGTTGAAGAGGCTGCAAAACTGTTTTTT
CDR3 protein: CSVEEAAKLFF

CDR3 length: 16
D gene: NA
clone size: NA
V gene: TRBV7-2
J gene: TRBJ1-5
CDR3 DNA: TGTGCCAGCAGCCAAGCCTTTAGGACGGAGGACCAGCCCCAGCATTTT
CDR3 protein: CASSQAFRTEDQPQHF

CDR3 length: 12
D gene: NA
clone size: few
V gene: TRBV10-3
J gene: TRBJ1-6
CDR3 DNA: TGTGCCATCAGTGAGGAGGGGGATGGCGATCACTTT
CDR3 protein: CAISEEGDGDHF

CDR3 length: 15
D gene: TRBD1
clone size: NA
V gene: TRBV23-1
J gene: TRBJ2-7
CDR3 DNA: TGCGCCAGCAGTCAATCGGTACAGGGGTCCTACGAGCAGTACTTC
CDR3 protein: CASSQSVQGSYEQYF

CDR3 length: 18
D gene: TRBD1
clone size: NA
V gene: TRBV11-3
J gene: TRBJ2-7
CDR3 DNA: TGTGCCAGCAGCTTAGATAGCGATTGGACAGGGAGTTACTACGAGCAGTACTTC
CDR3 protein: CASSLDSDWTGSYYEQYF

CDR3 length: 13
D gene: NA
clone size: few
V gene: TRBV20-1
J gene: TRBJ2-5
CDR3 DNA: TGCAGTGCTAGTTCCGGGTCTGGGGAGACCCAGTACTTC
CDR3 protein: CSASSGSGETQYF

CDR3 length: 14
D gene: TRBD1
clone size: NA
V gene: TRBV3-1/TRBV3-2
J gene: TRBJ1-4
CDR3 DNA: TGTGCCAGCAGCCTACAGGGGGCGCAAGAAAAACTGTTTTTT
CDR3 protein: CASSLQGAQEKLFF

CDR3 length: 15
D gene: NA
clone size: NA
V gene: TRBV9
J gene: TRBJ2-5
CDR3 DNA: TGTGCCAGCAGCGTAGAGCAAGGAGACCAAGAGACCCAGTACTTC
CDR3 protein: CASSVEQGDQETQYF

CDR3 length: 14
D gene: NA
clone size: NA
V gene: TRBV9
J gene: TRBJ1-4
CDR3 DNA: TGTGCCAGCAGCGTAGGACAAACTAATGAAAAACTGTTTTTT
CDR3 protein: CASSVGQTNEKLFF

CDR3 length: 13
D gene: TRBD1
clone size: few
V gene: TRBV9
J gene: TRBJ1-2
CDR3 DNA: TGTGCCAGCAGCCTGGGACAGGGGGCTGGCTACACCTTC
CDR3 protein: CASSLGQGAGYTF

CDR3 length: 15
D gene: TRBD2
clone size: NA
V gene: TRBV7-9
J gene: TRBJ2-1
CDR3 DNA: TGTGCCAGCAGCTTAACTAGCGGGGGGGCCAATGAGCAGTTCTTC
CDR3 protein: CASSLTSGGANEQFF

CDR3 length: 15
D gene: TRBD1
clone size: NA
V gene: TRBV9
J gene: TRBJ1-5
CDR3 DNA: TGTGCCAGCAGCGCCGGGACAGGGGGGTATCAGCCCCAGCATTTT
CDR3 protein: CASSAGTGGYQPQHF

CDR3 length: 14
D gene: TRBD2
clone size: NA
V gene: TRBV5-6
J gene: TRBJ2-5
CDR3 DNA: TGTGCCAGCAGCGCCGCGGGGCGGGGGGAGACCCAGTACTTC
CDR3 protein: CASSAAGRGETQYF

CDR3 length: 13
D gene: TRBD1
clone size: NA
V gene: TRBV12-3/TRBV12-4
J gene: TRBJ1-5
CDR3 DNA: TGTGCCAGCAGCAGGGACAGTCGACAGCCCCAGCATTTT
CDR3 protein: CASSRDSRQPQHF

CDR3 length: 15
D gene: NA
clone size: NA
V gene: TRBV18
J gene: TRBJ1-5
CDR3 DNA: TGTGCCAGCTCACCAGTATGGCGCGAGGGAATGCCCCAGCATTTT
CDR3 protein: CASSPVWREGMPQHF

CDR3 length: 14
D gene: TRBD1
clone size: few
V gene: TRBV9
J gene: TRBJ1-2
CDR3 DNA: TGTGCCAGCAGCGTAGGGAGGACAGGGAACGGCTACACCTTC
CDR3 protein: CASSVGRTGNGYTF

CDR3 length: 14
D gene: NA
clone size: once
V gene: TRBV7-2
J gene: TRBJ2-1
CDR3 DNA: TGTGCCAGCAGCCGGAGTTGGGGCCGGAATGAGCAGTTCTTC
CDR3 protein: CASSRSWGRNEQFF

CDR3 length: 16
D gene: TRBD1
clone size: NA
V gene: TRBV6-2/TRBV6-3
J gene: TRBJ2-7
CDR3 DNA: TGTGCCAGCAGTTACCCCAGACAGGGTAGCTCCTACGAGCAGTACTTC
CDR3 protein: CASSYPRQGSSYEQYF

CDR3 length: 15
D gene: NA
clone size: NA
V gene: TRBV5-1
J gene: TRBJ1-5
CDR3 DNA: TGCGCCAGCAGCTTGGAAGGGGAAGGATGGCAGCCCCAGCATTTT
CDR3 protein: CASSLEGEGWQPQHF

CDR3 length: 14
D gene: NA
clone size: NA
V gene: TRBV18
J gene: TRBJ1-5
CDR3 DNA: TGTGCCAGCTCAATTCAGGATAGCAATCAGCCCCAGCATTTT
CDR3 protein: CASSIQDSNQPQHF

CDR3 length: 16
D gene: NA
clone size: NA
V gene: TRBV5-1
J gene: TRBJ1-3
CDR3 DNA: TGCGCCAGCAGCTTGGGAAGTCGGGACTCTGGAAACACCATATATTTT
CDR3 protein: CASSLGSRDSGNTIYF

CDR3 length: 15
D gene: TRBD1
clone size: once
V gene: TRBV6-1
J gene: TRBJ1-2
CDR3 DNA: TGTGCCAGCAGTGAGGAAGGGACAGGCGCCTATGGCTACACCTTC
CDR3 protein: CASSEEGTGAYGYTF

CDR3 length: 15
D gene: NA
clone size: NA
V gene: TRBV28
J gene: TRBJ1-2
CDR3 DNA: TGTGCCAGCAGAACGGCCCTGGGGGGGGCGGGAGGCTACACCTTC
CDR3 protein: CASRTALGGAGGYTF

CDR3 length: 15
D gene: TRBD1
clone size: once
V gene: TRBV2
J gene: TRBJ1-4
CDR3 DNA: TGTGCCAGCGGAAGACAGGGGGCGACTAATGAAAAACTGTTTTTT
CDR3 protein: CASGRQGATNEKLFF

CDR3 length: 15
D gene: NA
clone size: NA
V gene: TRBV6-5
J gene: TRBJ1-6
CDR3 DNA: TGTGCCAGCAGCTTCATGCACAGGGCCGCTGGCGGCCTCCACTTT
CDR3 protein: CASSFMHRAAGGLHF

CDR3 length: 15
D gene: TRBD1
clone size: NA
V gene: TRBV6-5
J gene: TRBJ2-1
CDR3 DNA: TGTGCCACCCAGAAGGGGGCGGATTTCGGCAATGAGCAGTTCTTC
CDR3 protein: CATQKGADFGNEQFF

CDR3 length: 11
D gene: NA
clone size: NA
V gene: TRBV19
J gene: TRBJ2-4
CDR3 DNA: TGTGCCAGTAGGGACAGTTTTACGCAGTACTTC
CDR3 protein: CASRDSFTQYF

CDR3 length: 15
D gene: NA
clone size: many
V gene: TRBV7-2
J gene: TRBJ1-4
CDR3 DNA: TGTGCCAGCAGCAGACAAGTTGCAACTAATGAAAAACTGTTTTTT
CDR3 protein: CASSRQVATNEKLFF

CDR3 length: 13
D gene: NA
clone size: few
V gene: TRBV4-2
J gene: TRBJ1-1
CDR3 DNA: TGTGCCAGCAGCTACGGGGGGAACACTGAAGCTTTCTTT
CDR3 protein: CASSYGGNTEAFF

CDR3 length: 14
D gene: NA
clone size: NA
V gene: TRBV12-5
J gene: TRBJ2-2
CDR3 DNA: TGTGCTAGTGGCCGACAGTCGAACACCGGGGAGCTGTTTTTT
CDR3 protein: CASGRQSNTGELFF

CDR3 length: 18
D gene: TRBD1
clone size: once
V gene: TRBV9
J gene: TRBJ1-1
CDR3 DNA: TGTGCCAGCAGCGTCTCCCCCGGGACAGGGCCCGTAGGATCTGAAGCTTTCTTT
CDR3 protein: CASSVSPGTGPVGSEAFF

CDR3 length: 13
D gene: NA
clone size: NA
V gene: TRBV6-5
J gene: TRBJ1-6
CDR3 DNA: TGTGCCAGCGTGGGGACTACGGATTCACCCCTCCACTTT
CDR3 protein: CASVGTTDSPLHF

CDR3 length: 15
D gene: NA
clone size: NA
V gene: TRBV19
J gene: TRBJ2-2
CDR3 DNA: TGTGCCACTCGGCAGGGTCAGGGGAACACCGGGGAGCTGTTTTTT
CDR3 protein: CATRQGQGNTGELFF

CDR3 length: 14
D gene: TRBD2
clone size: NA
V gene: TRBV5-4
J gene: TRBJ2-7
CDR3 DNA: TGTGCCAGCAGCTTGCGGGGGGGGCGGGACGAGCAGTACTTC
CDR3 protein: CASSLRGGRDEQYF

CDR3 length: 15
D gene: TRBD1
clone size: NA
V gene: TRBV19
J gene: TRBJ1-2
CDR3 DNA: TGTGCCAGTAGTACGCGGGACAGGGGGGACTATGGCTACACCTTC
CDR3 protein: CASSTRDRGDYGYTF

CDR3 length: 16
D gene: NA
clone size: NA
V gene: TRBV5-6
J gene: TRBJ1-2
CDR3 DNA: TGTGCCAGCAGCTTGGCCGCGCGGGGGGCGTGGATTGGCTACACCTTC
CDR3 protein: CASSLAARGAWIGYTF

CDR3 length: 13
D gene: NA
clone size: NA
V gene: TRBV4-1
J gene: TRBJ1-1
CDR3 DNA: TGCGCCAGCAGCCAGAGAGCGAACACTGAAGCTTTCTTT
CDR3 protein: CASSQRANTEAFF

CDR3 length: 13
D gene: TRBD1
clone size: NA
V gene: TRBV9
J gene: TRBJ1-6
CDR3 DNA: TGTGCCAGCAGCGCCTACAGGGGAACACCCCTCCACTTT
CDR3 protein: CASSAYRGTPLHF

CDR3 length: 15
D gene: NA
clone size: NA
V gene: TRBV10-3
J gene: TRBJ1-2
CDR3 DNA: TGTGCCATCGGAGTCACGGATACGCCTACCTATGGCTACACCTTC
CDR3 protein: CAIGVTDTPTYGYTF

CDR3 length: 12
D gene: NA
clone size: once
V gene: TRBV30
J gene: TRBJ1-2
CDR3 DNA: TGTGCCTGGAGTGAGCCTGAATATGGCTACACCTTC
CDR3 protein: CAWSEPEYGYTF

CDR3 length: 15
D gene: TRBD1
clone size: NA
V gene: TRBV6-2/TRBV6-3
J gene: TRBJ1-6
CDR3 DNA: TGTGCCAGCAGTCGCTCCGGGACAGGGAATTCACCCCTCCACTTT
CDR3 protein: CASSRSGTGNSPLHF

CDR3 length: 14
D gene: TRBD2
clone size: NA
V gene: TRBV3-1/TRBV3-2
J gene: TRBJ2-3
CDR3 DNA: TGTGCCAGCAGACCCGGGGGGTTCGAAGATACGCAGTATTTT
CDR3 protein: CASRPGGFEDTQYF

CDR3 length: 14
D gene: TRBD1
clone size: NA
V gene: TRBV11-2
J gene: TRBJ2-7
CDR3 DNA: TGTGCCAGCAGCAAAACCTCAGGGGGCAACGAGCAGTACTTC
CDR3 protein: CASSKTSGGNEQYF

CDR3 length: 14
D gene: NA
clone size: few
V gene: TRBV5-1
J gene: TRBJ2-7
CDR3 DNA: TGCGCCAGCAGCCAATATGATCGGCGGGGCGAGCAGTACTTC
CDR3 protein: CASSQYDRRGEQYF